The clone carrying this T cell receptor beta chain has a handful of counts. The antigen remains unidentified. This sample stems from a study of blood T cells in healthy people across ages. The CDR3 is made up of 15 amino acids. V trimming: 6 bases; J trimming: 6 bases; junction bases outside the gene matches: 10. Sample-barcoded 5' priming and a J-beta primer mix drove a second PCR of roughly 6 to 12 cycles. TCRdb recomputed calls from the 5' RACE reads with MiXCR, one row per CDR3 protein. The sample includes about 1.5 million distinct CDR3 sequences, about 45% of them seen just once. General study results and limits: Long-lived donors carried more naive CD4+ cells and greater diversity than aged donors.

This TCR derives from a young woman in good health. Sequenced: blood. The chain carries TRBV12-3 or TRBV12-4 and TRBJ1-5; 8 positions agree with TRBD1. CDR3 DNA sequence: TGTGCCAGCAGATCAGGGGGCTTGAATGCTCAGCCCCAGCATTTT. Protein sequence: CASRSGGLNAQPQHF.